This T cell receptor (beta chain) comes out of a study of CD8 T cells in Susac syndrome. The patients serving as multiple sclerosis controls were treatment-naive. They had stable or active relapsing-remitting disease and fulfilled revised McDonald criteria. It was with random hexamers that roughly 0.45 to 1 ug RNA was reverse transcribed. TCRdb re-derived calls from the immunoSEQ multiplex PCR reads in MiXCR, one entry per CDR3 protein. The sample yields approximately 180,000 distinct CDR3 sequences, approximately 93% seen once. The CDR3 runs to 14 residues. Germline-derived CDR1 and CDR2 are SGHRS and YFSETQ. Trimming stripped 5 bases from V and 0 bases from J, with 12 bases between.

V usage is TRBV5-1 and J usage is TRBJ2-7; TRBD2 might be the D (6 bases). The source is a human donor with multiple sclerosis. Sample: CD4+ T cells from PBMCs. The CDR3 DNA reads as TGCGCCAGCAGTTCTAGCGCCAGCTCCTACGAGCAGTACTTC. It translates to CASSSSASSYEQYF.